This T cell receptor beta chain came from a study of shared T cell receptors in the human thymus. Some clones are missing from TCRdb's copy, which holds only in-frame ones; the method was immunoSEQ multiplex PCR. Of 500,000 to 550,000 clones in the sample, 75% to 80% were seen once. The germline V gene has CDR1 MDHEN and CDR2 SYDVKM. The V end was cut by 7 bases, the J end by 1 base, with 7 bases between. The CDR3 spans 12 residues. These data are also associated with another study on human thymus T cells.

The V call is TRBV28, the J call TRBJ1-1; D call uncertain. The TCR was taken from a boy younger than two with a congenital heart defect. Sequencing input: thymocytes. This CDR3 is CASIDKNTEAFF. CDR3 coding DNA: TGTGCCAGCATAGACAAGAACACTGAAGCTTTCTTT.